What follows describes a single TCR beta chain. Trimming shortened V by 7 bases and J by 5 bases, and 27 bases separated the two germline ends. CDR1 and CDR2 (germline): SGDLS, YYNGEE. The CDR3 length is 17 residues. This record comes from a study of blood T cell repertoires in COVID-19. About the study: Acute and convalescent COVID-19 specimens originated in the United States, Italy and Spain. T cells, B-cell-depleted T cells, or PBMCs supplied cDNA or gDNA.

In the study's own analysis: Scientists estimated how many nucleated cells there were by amplifying reference gene primers. Only in-frame clones appear in the TCRdb table, and some are missing; sequencing was by immunoSEQ multiplex PCR. The V and J calls and clone size come from that table; D and trimming were worked out from the DNA. This sample yields roughly 100,000 clones, of which about nine tenths are seen a single time; 1.9% belongs to the top ten. Patients of the Seattle cohort, enrolled during active infection, were followed longitudinally. This sequence originates from a woman between 45 and 65 years old with COVID-19, enrolled during active disease. J is TRBJ1-1 and V is TRBV9; maybe TRBD1 (5 bases). Sequencing input: peripheral blood. CDR3 amino acids: CASGERGGPGRGTEAFF. The CDR3 DNA follows: TGTGCCAGCGGCGAAAGGGGAGGTCCGGGGCGGGGGACTGAAGCTTTCTTT.